Detailed here is one TCR beta chain. These data belong to a study of blood T cell repertoires in COVID-19. Study in general: PBMCs, B-cell-depleted T cells, or T cells were the source of the cDNA or gDNA that made up the material.

In the study's own analysis: Amplification with reference gene primers provided the estimates of nucleated cell counts. The data were produced by immunoSEQ multiplex PCR, yet TCRdb's version contains in-frame clones alone and is incomplete. V and J calls and clone size are given by that table; D and trimming were obtained from the DNA. This repertoire shows fewer than 200,000 clones, approximately 90% found once; its top ten account for roughly 21%. Trimming cost V 0 bases and J 1 base, with 12 bases left between them. The CDR3 consists of 16 residues. Germline CDR1 reads SGHAT; CDR2 reads FQNNGV. The chain employs TRBV11-2 and TRBJ1-1, with D possibly TRBD1 on 5 matching bases. This TCR was sampled from a man between 60 and 75 years old with active or convalescent COVID-19. The sequenced sample consisted of peripheral blood. The CDR3 reads CASSLDLRQRNTEAFF. CDR3 sequence (DNA): TGTGCCAGCAGCTTAGATCTCCGACAGCGGAACACTGAAGCTTTCTTT. Together with reference TRBV11-2 and TRBJ1-1, the CDR3 gives the full variable domain: EAGVAQSPRYKIIEKRQSVAFWCNPISGHATLYWYQQILGQGPKLLIQFQNNGVVDDSQLPKDRFSAERLKGVDSTLKIQPAKLEDSAVYLCASSLDLRQRNTEAFFGQGTRLTVV.